This TCR beta chain was obtained from a study of blood T cell repertoires in COVID-19. Study-wide background: Specimens from acute and convalescent COVID-19 originated in the United States, Italy and Spain. Nucleic acid was either cDNA or gDNA, and it came from T cells, B-cell-depleted T cells, or PBMCs.

Trimming stripped 1 base from V and 0 bases from J, with 9 bases between. The CDR3 sequence is 16 residues long. CDR1 is SGHAT, CDR2 FQNNGV, per germline. In the study's own analysis: Reference gene primer amplification gave estimated nucleated cell counts. TCRdb keeps only in-frame clones here, not all; method: immunoSEQ multiplex PCR. That table is the source of V, J and clone size, and D and trimming were worked out from the DNA. The repertoire consists of under 30,000 clones, with around 86% occurring once and the leading ten covering roughly 12%. J is TRBJ2-2 and V is TRBV11-2, with D possibly TRBD2 on 6 matching bases. The TCR comes from a human donor in a cohort sampled during active COVID-19. The donor label of this sample is uncertain. The sample was peripheral blood. Here the CDR3 DNA reads TGTGCCAGCAGCTTAGTTAGCGGTTCGAACACCGGGGAGCTGTTTTTT. Protein sequence: CASSLVSGSNTGELFF.